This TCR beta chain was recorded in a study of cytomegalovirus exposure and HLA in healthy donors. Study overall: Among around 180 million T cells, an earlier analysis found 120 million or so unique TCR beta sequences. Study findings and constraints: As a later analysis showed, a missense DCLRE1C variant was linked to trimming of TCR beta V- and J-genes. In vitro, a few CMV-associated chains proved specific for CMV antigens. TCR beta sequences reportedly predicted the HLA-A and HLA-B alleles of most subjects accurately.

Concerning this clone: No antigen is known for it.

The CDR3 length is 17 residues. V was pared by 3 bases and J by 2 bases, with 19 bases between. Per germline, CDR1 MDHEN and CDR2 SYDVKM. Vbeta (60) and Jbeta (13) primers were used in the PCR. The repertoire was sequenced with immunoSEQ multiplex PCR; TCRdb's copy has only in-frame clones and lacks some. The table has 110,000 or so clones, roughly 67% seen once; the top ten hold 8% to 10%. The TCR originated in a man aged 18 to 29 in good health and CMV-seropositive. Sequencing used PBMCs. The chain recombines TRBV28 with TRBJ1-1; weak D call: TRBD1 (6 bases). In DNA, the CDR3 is TGTGCCAGCAGTTTCCCCCCAATTGGGACACGAAACACTGAAGCTTTCTTT. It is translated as CASSFPPIGTRNTEAFF.